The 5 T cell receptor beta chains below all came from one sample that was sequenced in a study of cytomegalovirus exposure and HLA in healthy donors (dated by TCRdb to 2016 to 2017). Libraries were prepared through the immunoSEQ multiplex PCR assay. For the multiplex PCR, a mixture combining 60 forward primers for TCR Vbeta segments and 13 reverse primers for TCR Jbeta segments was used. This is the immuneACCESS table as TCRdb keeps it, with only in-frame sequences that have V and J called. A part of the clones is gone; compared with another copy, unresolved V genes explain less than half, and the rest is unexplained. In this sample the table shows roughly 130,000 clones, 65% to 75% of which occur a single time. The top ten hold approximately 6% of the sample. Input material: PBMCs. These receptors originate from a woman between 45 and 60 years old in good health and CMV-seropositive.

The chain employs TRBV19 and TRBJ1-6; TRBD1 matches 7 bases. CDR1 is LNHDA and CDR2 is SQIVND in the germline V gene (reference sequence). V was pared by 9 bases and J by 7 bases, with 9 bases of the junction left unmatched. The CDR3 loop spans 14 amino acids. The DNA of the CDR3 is TGTGCCAGCACAGACAGGGCCTTAAATTCACCCCTCCACTTT. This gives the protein CASTDRALNSPLHF.

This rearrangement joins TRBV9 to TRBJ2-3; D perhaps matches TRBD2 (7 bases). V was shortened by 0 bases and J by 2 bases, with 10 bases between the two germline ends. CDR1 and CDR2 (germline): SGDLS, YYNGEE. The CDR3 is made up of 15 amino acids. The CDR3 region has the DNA TGTGCCAGCAGCGTAGGCGGGGGCCCCACAGATACGCAGTATTTT. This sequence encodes CASSVGGGPTDTQYF.

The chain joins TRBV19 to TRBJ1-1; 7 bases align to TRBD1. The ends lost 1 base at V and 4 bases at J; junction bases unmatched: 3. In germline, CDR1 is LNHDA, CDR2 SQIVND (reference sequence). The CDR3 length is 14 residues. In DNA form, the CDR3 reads TGTGCCAGTAGTATAGGACAGGGTTCCACTGAAGCTTTCTTT. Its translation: CASSIGQGSTEAFF. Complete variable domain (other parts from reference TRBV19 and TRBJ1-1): DGGITQSPKYLFRKEGQNVTLSCEQNLNHDAMYWYRQDPGQGLRLIYYSQIVNDFQKGDIAEGYSVSREKKESFPLTVTSAQKNPTAFYLCASSIGQGSTEAFFGQGTRLTVV.

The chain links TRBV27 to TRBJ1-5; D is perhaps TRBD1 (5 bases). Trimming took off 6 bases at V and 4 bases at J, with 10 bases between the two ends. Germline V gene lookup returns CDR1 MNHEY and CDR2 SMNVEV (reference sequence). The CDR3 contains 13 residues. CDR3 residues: CASSLRGNQPQHF. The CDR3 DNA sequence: TGTGCCAGCAGCCTGCGGGGGAATCAGCCCCAGCATTTT.

The CDR3 sequence: CASSPAGGGNQPQHF. The CDR3 nucleotides are TGTGCCAGCTCACCGGCGGGGGGCGGCAATCAGCCCCAGCATTTT. The genes are TRBV18 and TRBJ1-5, with D possibly being TRBD1 (6 bases). V was trimmed by 3 bases and J by 2 bases, leaving 11 bases between them. The germline V gene has CDR1 KGHSH and CDR2 LQKENI. The CDR3 contains 15 residues.